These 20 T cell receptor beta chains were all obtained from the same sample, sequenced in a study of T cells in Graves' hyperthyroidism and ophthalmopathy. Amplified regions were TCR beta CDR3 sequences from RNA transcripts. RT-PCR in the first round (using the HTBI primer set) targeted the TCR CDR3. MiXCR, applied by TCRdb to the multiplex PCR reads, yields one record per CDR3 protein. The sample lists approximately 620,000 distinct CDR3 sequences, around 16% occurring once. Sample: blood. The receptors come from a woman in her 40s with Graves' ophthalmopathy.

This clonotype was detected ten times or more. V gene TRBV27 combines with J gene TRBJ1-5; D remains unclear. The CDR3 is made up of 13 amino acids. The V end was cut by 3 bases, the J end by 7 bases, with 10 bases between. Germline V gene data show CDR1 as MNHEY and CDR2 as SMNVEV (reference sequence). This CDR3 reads CASSFGWGQPQHF. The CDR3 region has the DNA TGTGCCAGCAGTTTTGGGTGGGGACAGCCCCAGCATTTT.

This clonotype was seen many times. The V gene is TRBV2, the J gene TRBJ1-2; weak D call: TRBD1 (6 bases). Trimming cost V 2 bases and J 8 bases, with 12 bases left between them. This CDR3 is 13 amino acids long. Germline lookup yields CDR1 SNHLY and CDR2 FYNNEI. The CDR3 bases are TGTGCCAGCAGTGAAAGGACAGTGTGGGGCTACACCTTC. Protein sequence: CASSERTVWGYTF.

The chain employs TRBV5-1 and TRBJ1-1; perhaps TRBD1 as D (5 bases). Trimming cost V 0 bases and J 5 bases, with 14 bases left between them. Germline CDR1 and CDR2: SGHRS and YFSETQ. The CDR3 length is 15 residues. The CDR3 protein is CASSLGAGGVTEAFF. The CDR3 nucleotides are TGCGCCAGCAGCTTGGGGGCAGGAGGGGTGACTGAAGCTTTCTTT.

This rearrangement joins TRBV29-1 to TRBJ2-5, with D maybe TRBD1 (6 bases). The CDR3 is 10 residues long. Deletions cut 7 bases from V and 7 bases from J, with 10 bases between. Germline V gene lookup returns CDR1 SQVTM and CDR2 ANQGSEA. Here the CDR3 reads CSDRDWTQYF. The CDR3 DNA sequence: TGCAGCGACAGGGATTGGACCCAGTACTTC.

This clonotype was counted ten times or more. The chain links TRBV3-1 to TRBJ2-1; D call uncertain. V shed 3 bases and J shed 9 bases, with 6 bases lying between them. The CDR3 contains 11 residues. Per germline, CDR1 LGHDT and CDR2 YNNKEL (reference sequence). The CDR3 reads CASSQTREQFF. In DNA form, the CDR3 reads TGTGCCAGCAGCCAGACACGTGAGCAGTTCTTC.

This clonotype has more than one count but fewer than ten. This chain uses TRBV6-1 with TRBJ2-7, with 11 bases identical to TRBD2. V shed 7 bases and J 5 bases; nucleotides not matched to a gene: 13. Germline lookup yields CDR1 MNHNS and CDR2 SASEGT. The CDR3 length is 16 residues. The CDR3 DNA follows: TGTGCCAGCACCCCAGGGCCTAGCGGGAGGAGGCACGAGCAGTACTTC. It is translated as CASTPGPSGRRHEQYF.

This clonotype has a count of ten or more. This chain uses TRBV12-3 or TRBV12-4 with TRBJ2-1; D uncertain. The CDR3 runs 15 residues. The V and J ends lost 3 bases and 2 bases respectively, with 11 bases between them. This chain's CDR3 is CASSFVPQPYNEQFF. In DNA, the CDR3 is TGTGCCAGCAGTTTCGTCCCCCAACCCTACAATGAGCAGTTCTTC.

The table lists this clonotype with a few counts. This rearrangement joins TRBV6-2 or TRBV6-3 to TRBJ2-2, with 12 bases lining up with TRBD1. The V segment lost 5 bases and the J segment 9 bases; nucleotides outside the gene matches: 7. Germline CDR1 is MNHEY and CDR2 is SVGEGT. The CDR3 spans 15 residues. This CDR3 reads CASSGGTGGLWELFF. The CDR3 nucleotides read TGTGCCAGCAGTGGAGGGACAGGGGGCCTGTGGGAGCTGTTTTTT.

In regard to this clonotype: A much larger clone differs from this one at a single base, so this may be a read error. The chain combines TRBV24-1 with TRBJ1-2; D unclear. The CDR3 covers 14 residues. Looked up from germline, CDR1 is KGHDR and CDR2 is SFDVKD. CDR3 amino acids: CVTSDSDIYYGYTF. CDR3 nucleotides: TGTGTCACCAGTGATTCTGACATCTACTATGGCTACACCTTC.

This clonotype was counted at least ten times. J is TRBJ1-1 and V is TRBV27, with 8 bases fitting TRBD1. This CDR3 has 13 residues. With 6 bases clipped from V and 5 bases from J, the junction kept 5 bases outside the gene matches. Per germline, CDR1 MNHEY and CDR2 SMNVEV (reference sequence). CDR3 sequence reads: CASRINRGTEAFF. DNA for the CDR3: TGTGCCAGCAGGATCAACAGGGGGACTGAAGCTTTCTTT.

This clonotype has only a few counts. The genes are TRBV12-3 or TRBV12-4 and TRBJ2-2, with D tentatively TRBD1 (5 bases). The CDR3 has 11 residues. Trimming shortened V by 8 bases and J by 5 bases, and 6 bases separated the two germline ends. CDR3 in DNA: TGTGCCAGCGGGGCGACCGGGGAGCTGTTTTTT. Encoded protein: CASGATGELFF.

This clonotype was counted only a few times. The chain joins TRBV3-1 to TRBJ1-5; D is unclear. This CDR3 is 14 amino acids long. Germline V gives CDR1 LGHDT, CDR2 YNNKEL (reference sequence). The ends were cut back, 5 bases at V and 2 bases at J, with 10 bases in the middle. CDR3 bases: TGTGCCAGCAGCTCCCGACATGGCAATCAGCCCCAGCATTTT. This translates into CASSSRHGNQPQHF.

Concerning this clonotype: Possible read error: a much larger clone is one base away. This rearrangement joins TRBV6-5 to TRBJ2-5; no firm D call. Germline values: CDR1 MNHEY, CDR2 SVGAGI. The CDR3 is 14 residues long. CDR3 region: CASSYGLVQETQHF. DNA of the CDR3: TGTGCCAGCAGTTACGGGTTGGTTCAAGAGACCCAGCACTTC.

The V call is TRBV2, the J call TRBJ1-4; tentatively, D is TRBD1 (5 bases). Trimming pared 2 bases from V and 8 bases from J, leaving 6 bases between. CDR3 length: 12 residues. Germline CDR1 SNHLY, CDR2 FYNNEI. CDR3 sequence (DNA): TGTGCCAGCAGTGAATGGGGGGAAAAACTGTTTTTT. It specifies CASSEWGEKLFF.

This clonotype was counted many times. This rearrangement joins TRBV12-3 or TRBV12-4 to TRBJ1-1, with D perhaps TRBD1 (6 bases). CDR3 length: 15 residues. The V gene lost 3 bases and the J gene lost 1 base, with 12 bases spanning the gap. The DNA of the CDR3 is TGTGCCAGCAGTTTCAGGGGCGCCTCGAACACTGAAGCTTTCTTT. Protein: CASSFRGASNTEAFF.

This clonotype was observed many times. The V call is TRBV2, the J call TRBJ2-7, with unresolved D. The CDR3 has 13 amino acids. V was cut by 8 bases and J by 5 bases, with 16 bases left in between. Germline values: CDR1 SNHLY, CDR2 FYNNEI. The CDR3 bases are TGTGCCAGCGCCCTAGGGTTTGTTCACGAGCAGTACTTC. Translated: CASALGFVHEQYF.

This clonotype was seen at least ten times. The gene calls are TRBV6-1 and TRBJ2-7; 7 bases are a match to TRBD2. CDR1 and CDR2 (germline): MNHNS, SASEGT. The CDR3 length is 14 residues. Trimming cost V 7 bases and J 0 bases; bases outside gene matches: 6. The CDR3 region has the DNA TGTGCCAGCACTCTAGCGGAAAGCTCCTACGAGCAGTACTTC. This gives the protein CASTLAESSYEQYF.

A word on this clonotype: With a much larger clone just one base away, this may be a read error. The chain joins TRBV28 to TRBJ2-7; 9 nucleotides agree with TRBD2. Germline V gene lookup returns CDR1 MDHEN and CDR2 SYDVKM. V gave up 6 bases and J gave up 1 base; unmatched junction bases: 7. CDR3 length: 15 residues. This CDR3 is CASSNGGRGSYEQYF. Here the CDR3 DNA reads TGTGCCAGCAGCAACGGCGGGAGGGGATCCTACGAGCAGTACTTC.

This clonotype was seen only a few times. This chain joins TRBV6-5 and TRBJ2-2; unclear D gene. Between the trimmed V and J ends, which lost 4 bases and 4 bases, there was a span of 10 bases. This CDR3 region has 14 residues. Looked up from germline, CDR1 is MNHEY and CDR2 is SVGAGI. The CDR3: CASSSSSSTGELFF. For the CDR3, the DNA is TGTGCCAGCAGTTCAAGCAGCAGCACCGGGGAGCTGTTTTTT.

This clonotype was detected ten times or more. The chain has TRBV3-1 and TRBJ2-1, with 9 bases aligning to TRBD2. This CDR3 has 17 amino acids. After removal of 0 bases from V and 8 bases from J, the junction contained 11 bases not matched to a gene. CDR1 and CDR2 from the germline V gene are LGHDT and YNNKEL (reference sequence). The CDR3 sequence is CASSQDLSGLASDEQFF. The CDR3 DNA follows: TGTGCCAGCAGCCAAGATCTCTCGGGACTAGCTAGCGATGAGCAGTTCTTC.